A selection of T cell receptor beta chains follows, all from one sample in a study of blood T cell repertoires in COVID-19. Clones were sequenced by immunoSEQ multiplex PCR, and TCRdb holds only the in-frame ones, with some missing. The table shows approximately 150,000 clones, with approximately 86% occurring only once. The source material was peripheral blood. These receptors were collected from a woman aged 45-59 years with acute or convalescent COVID-19. The CDR3 runs from the conserved cysteine through the conserved F or W. D genes are given only for firm matches. Part of the rows lack a size; the others show once, few, many or a class for expanded clones.

v_gene	d_gene	len	j_gene	abundance	CDR3nt	CDR3aa
TRBV6-2/TRBV6-3	NA	16	TRBJ2-1	NA	TGTGCCAGCAGTTACAATCCCGCAGTATACAACAATGAGCAGTTCTTC	CASSYNPAVYNNEQFF
TRBV2	TRBD2	15	TRBJ2-1	NA	TGTGCCAGCAGATTCCTAGCGGGGGGGCAGGATGAGCAGTTCTTC	CASRFLAGGQDEQFF
TRBV30	NA	16	TRBJ1-6	NA	TGTGCCTGGAGTGGATCCAGTGGGGGGGAGCATTCACCCCTCCACTTT	CAWSGSSGGEHSPLHF
TRBV6-5	NA	13	TRBJ1-2	NA	TGTGCCAGCAGTTATCAGGGTTACTATGGCTACACCTTC	CASSYQGYYGYTF
TRBV2	NA	14	TRBJ2-7	NA	TGTGCCAGCAGTGAAAGTAAGCTAGCCTACGAGCAGTACTTC	CASSESKLAYEQYF
TRBV5-1	NA	15	TRBJ2-3	NA	TGCGCCAGCAGCTTGGGGCAGGGTGGCACAGATACGCAGTATTTT	CASSLGQGGTDTQYF
TRBV6-1	TRBD2	16	TRBJ2-1	NA	TGTGCCAGCAGTGAAGCGCGACTAGCATTAGGGAATGAGCAGTTCTTC	CASSEARLALGNEQFF
TRBV9	NA	14	TRBJ1-5	NA	TGTGCCAGCAGCGTATCGGGGGGGAATCAGCCCCAGCATTTT	CASSVSGGNQPQHF
TRBV10-1	TRBD2	15	TRBJ2-2	NA	TGCGCCAGCAGTGAGAGAGCGGGGGGCGTCGGGGAGCTGTTTTTT	CASSERAGGVGELFF
TRBV6-1	NA	15	TRBJ2-7	NA	TGTGCCAGCAGTGATGCCCCCAGGGTCCCCTACGAGCAGTACTTC	CASSDAPRVPYEQYF
TRBV7-9	TRBD1	17	TRBJ2-7	NA	TGTGCCAGCAGTCTTCCCGTTAGGGACAGGGGGCTAGACGAGCAGTACTTC	CASSLPVRDRGLDEQYF
TRBV7-9	NA	15	TRBJ1-2	NA	TGTGCCAGCAGCCCTTGGACAGCGCCTCTCTATGGCTACACCTTC	CASSPWTAPLYGYTF
TRBV7-2	TRBD1	15	TRBJ2-7	NA	TGTGCCAGCAGCTTATGGGCAGGGGGCACCTACGAGCAGTACTTC	CASSLWAGGTYEQYF
TRBV28	NA	16	TRBJ1-1	NA	TGTGCCAGCATCTTGGGACAACTTCCTATGAACACTGAAGCTTTCTTT	CASILGQLPMNTEAFF
TRBV27	NA	13	TRBJ1-4	once	TGTGCCAGCAGGGGCATACCTAATGAAAAACTGTTTTTT	CASRGIPNEKLFF
TRBV5-1	NA	16	TRBJ1-1	NA	TGCGCCAGCAGCTCGGTCGGGGGCGAGGGAGGGGCTGAAGCTTTCTTT	CASSSVGGEGGAEAFF
TRBV19	NA	15	TRBJ1-2	NA	TGTGCCAGCACCCCTCAGCCACAGAGTTTCTATGGCTACACCTTC	CASTPQPQSFYGYTF
TRBV6-5	NA	14	TRBJ1-2	NA	TGTGCCAGCAGTTACCGGGGGGGATCAGACGGCTACACCTTC	CASSYRGGSDGYTF
TRBV27	NA	12	TRBJ2-1	NA	TGTGCCAGCAGTTTGGGAGGAAATGAGCAGTTCTTC	CASSLGGNEQFF
TRBV30	TRBD2	14	TRBJ2-1	NA	TGTGCCTGGAGTGAACTAGCGGTTGACAATGAGCAGTTCTTC	CAWSELAVDNEQFF
TRBV11-3	NA	13	TRBJ2-1	once	TGTGCCAGCGCTAGCGCGATCTACAATGAGCAGTTCTTC	CASASAIYNEQFF
TRBV28	NA	16	TRBJ2-6	NA	TGTGCCAGCAGTTTATTTTCCCCCTCTCGGGCCAACGTCCTGACTTTC	CASSLFSPSRANVLTF
TRBV6-1	NA	14	TRBJ2-3	NA	TGTGCCAGCAGTGAATCGGTACTCACAGATACGCAGTATTTT	CASSESVLTDTQYF
TRBV6-1	NA	17	TRBJ2-3	NA	TGTGCCAGCAGTGAAGCAGGACTGAACCCTAGCACAGATACGCAGTATTTT	CASSEAGLNPSTDTQYF
TRBV19	NA	14	TRBJ2-3	NA	TGTGCCAGTAGTGCGGGACGAAGCACAGATACGCAGTATTTT	CASSAGRSTDTQYF
TRBV19	NA	15	TRBJ2-7	NA	TGTGCCAGTAGTATCGGACAATTGGGTATATACGAGCAGTACTTC	CASSIGQLGIYEQYF
TRBV6-1	TRBD1	15	TRBJ1-2	once	TGTGCCAGCAGTGAAGTAGGGACAGGGGTTCGCGGCTACACCTTC	CASSEVGTGVRGYTF
TRBV19	NA	14	TRBJ2-7	NA	TGTGCCAGTAGCCAACAGGGCGGCTCCTACGAGCAGTACTTC	CASSQQGGSYEQYF
TRBV3-1/TRBV3-2	NA	14	TRBJ1-1	NA	TGTGCCAGCAGCCAGGGGGGGGCGCAAACTGAAGCTTTCTTT	CASSQGGAQTEAFF
TRBV5-1	TRBD1	17	TRBJ1-1	NA	TGCGCCAGCAGCTTTCCGTTGGGACAGGGGGCGTTCACTGAAGCTTTCTTT	CASSFPLGQGAFTEAFF
TRBV6-1	TRBD1	13	TRBJ1-4	few	TGTGCCAGCAGTGAAGGGGGACAGTCGGGGGTGTTTTTT	CASSEGGQSGVFF
TRBV3-1/TRBV3-2	TRBD1	16	TRBJ1-3	once	TGTGCCAGCAGCCCCCGGGACAGAGTTACTGGAAACACCATATATTTT	CASSPRDRVTGNTIYF
TRBV7-9	TRBD2	16	TRBJ2-1	once	TGTGCCAGCAGCCCACCTAGCGGGGGGTCCTACAATGAGCAGTTCTTC	CASSPPSGGSYNEQFF
TRBV7-6	TRBD1	14	TRBJ1-1	NA	TGTGCCAGCAGCGCCGGACAGGGCGTCACTGAAGCTTTCTTT	CASSAGQGVTEAFF
TRBV12-5	NA	16	TRBJ2-2	NA	TGTGCTAGTGGTTCAAACCCGGGACAGAACACCGGGGAGCTGTTTTTT	CASGSNPGQNTGELFF
TRBV6-5	NA	14	TRBJ2-1	NA	TGTGCCAGCAATAGCCCCCTCTCCTACAATGAGCAGTTCTTC	CASNSPLSYNEQFF
TRBV9	NA	16	TRBJ2-3	NA	TGTGCCAGCAGCGCCGCACTAGAAACCGGGGAAAATACGCAGTATTTT	CASSAALETGENTQYF
TRBV6-1	TRBD1	14	TRBJ2-7	NA	TGTGCCAGCAGTGAAATGAGGGGGCCCTACGAGCAGTACTTC	CASSEMRGPYEQYF
TRBV7-7	NA	15	TRBJ1-6	NA	TGTGCCAGCAGCTTTTCGACAGATTATAATTCACCCCTCCACTTT	CASSFSTDYNSPLHF
TRBV7-2	TRBD2	18	TRBJ2-1	NA	TGTGCCAGCAGCCTGCGGACTAGCGGGGGTTACTCCTACAATGAGCAGTTCTTC	CASSLRTSGGYSYNEQFF
TRBV14	NA	18	TRBJ1-1	NA	TGTGCCAGCAGCCAAGTTTCTTACTCCGGGATCCTCGTCACTGAAGCTTTCTTT	CASSQVSYSGILVTEAFF
TRBV5-1	NA	13	TRBJ1-2	NA	TGCGCCAGCAGTCCTCAGGAGGCCTATGGCTACACCTTC	CASSPQEAYGYTF
TRBV27	TRBD1	12	TRBJ1-2	NA	TGTGCCGGTGAACAGGGGGCCCATGGCTACACCTTC	CAGEQGAHGYTF
TRBV5-1	NA	15	TRBJ1-6	NA	TGCGCCAGCAGCCTCGCCCAGGGTAAGAATTCACCCCTCCACTTT	CASSLAQGKNSPLHF
TRBV6-6	TRBD1	15	TRBJ2-7	NA	TGTGCCAGCAGTCTCGGACAGGCCGAAGCCTACGAGCAGTACTTC	CASSLGQAEAYEQYF
TRBV6-5	NA	14	TRBJ2-7	NA	TGTGCCAGCAGAAGCCGGGACAACTCCTACGAGCAGTACTTC	CASRSRDNSYEQYF
TRBV6-1	NA	14	TRBJ1-2	few	TGTGCCAGCAGTGAAGGCTCCGCGAGCTATGGCTACACCTTC	CASSEGSASYGYTF
TRBV6-5	NA	14	TRBJ2-1	NA	TGTGCCAGCGTAGAACAGGTCTCCTACAATGAGCAGTTCTTC	CASVEQVSYNEQFF
TRBV19	NA	18	TRBJ1-6	once	TGTGCCAGTAGTAGGGGGGAACCGACAACCTCTTATAATTCACCCCTCCACTTT	CASSRGEPTTSYNSPLHF
TRBV6-6	TRBD1	16	TRBJ2-7	once	TGTGCCAGCAGTTCCACACAGGGGCTGGGCTCCTACGAGCAGTACTTC	CASSSTQGLGSYEQYF